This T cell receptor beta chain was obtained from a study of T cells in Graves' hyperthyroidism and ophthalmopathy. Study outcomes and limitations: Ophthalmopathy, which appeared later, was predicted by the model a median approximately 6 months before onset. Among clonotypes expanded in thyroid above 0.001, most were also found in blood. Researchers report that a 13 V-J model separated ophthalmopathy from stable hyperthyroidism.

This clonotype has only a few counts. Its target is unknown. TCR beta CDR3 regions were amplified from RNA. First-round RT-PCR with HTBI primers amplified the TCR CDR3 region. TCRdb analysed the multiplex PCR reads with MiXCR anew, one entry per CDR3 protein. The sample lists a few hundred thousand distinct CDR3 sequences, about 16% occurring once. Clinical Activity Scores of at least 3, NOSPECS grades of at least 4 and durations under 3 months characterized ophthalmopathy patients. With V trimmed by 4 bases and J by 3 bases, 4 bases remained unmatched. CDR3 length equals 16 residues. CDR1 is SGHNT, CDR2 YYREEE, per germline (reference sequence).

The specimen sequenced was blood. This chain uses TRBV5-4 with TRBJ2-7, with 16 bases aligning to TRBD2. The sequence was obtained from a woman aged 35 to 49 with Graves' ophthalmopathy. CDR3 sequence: CASSQGLAGGLYEQYF. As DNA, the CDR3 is TGTGCCAGCAGCCAGGGACTAGCGGGAGGGCTCTACGAGCAGTACTTC.